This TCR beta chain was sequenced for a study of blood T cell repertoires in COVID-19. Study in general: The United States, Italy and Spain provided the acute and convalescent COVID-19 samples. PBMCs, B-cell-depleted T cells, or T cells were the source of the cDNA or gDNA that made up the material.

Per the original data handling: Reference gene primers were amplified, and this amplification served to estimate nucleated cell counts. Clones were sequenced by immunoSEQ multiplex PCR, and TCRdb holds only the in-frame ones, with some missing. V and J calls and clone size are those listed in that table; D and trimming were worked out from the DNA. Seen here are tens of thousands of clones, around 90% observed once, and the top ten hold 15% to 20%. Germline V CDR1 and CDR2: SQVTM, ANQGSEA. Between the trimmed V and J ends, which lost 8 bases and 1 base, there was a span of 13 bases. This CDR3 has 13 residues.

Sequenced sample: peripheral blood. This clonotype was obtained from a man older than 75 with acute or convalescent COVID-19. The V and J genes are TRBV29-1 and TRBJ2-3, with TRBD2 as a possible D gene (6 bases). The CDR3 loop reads CSSPGRGTDTQYF. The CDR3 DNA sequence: TGCAGCTCTCCCGGGAGAGGCACAGATACGCAGTATTTT.